This TCR beta chain emerged from a study of T cells in Graves' hyperthyroidism and ophthalmopathy. Study-level points and caveats: Most clonotypes expanded in the thyroid (above 0.001) were also present in blood.

Concerning this clonotype itself: Its matching antigen is unknown. The junction and the germline gene differ at one end; a read error may be behind it.

Patients aged 18 to 65 with hyperthyroidism were newly diagnosed, with duration under 2 months. Per the germline V gene, CDR1 is MGHRA and CDR2 is YSYEKL. CDR3 size: 13 residues. Amplification yielded TCR beta CDR3 regions, with RNA transcripts as the source. The TCR CDR3 was amplified in a first-round RT-PCR using the HTBI primer set. TCRdb independently ran MiXCR on the multiplex PCR reads; one entry per CDR3 protein. Here the sample spans about 610,000 distinct CDR3 sequences, under 60% being singletons. The TCR comes from a woman aged 18-29 years with Graves' hyperthyroidism. This chain joins TRBV4-1 and TRBJ2-7, with D possibly TRBD1 on 5 matching bases. Sequenced sample: peripheral blood or thyroid tissue (not recorded which). The CDR3 DNA sequence: TGCGCCAGCAGCCTGGGGCGGTTCTACGTGCAGTACTTC. Translating gives CASSLGRFYVQYF.